This T cell receptor beta chain originates from a study of CD8+ T cells in alopecia areata. Study results and limitations: Compared with normal scalp, lesional scalp had higher clonality and more expanded CD8+ clones. Against the mouse data, patients shared TCRs less clearly, possibly for HLA reasons.

After isolation, RNA underwent reverse transcription to generate cDNA as the sequencing template. Profiled with immunoSEQ multiplex PCR; TCRdb holds only in-frame clones, not every one. The top ten clones hold 5.5% to 6% of a sample with 65,000 to 95,000 clones, roughly 50% of them seen once. About this clone itself: Its target is unknown.

Alopecia areata patients provided lesional scalp punch biopsies and peripheral blood. T lymphocytes (CD4+ and CD8+) were sorted from PBMCs. The CDR3 runs 16 residues. The trim removed 6 bases at V and 7 bases at J, leaving 17 bases unmatched. Germline CDR1 MDHEN, CDR2 SYDVKM. The chain joins TRBV28 to TRBJ1-2; 7 bases agree with TRBD1. This receptor was obtained from a human donor with alopecia areata. The sample taken for sequencing was NKG2D-high CD8+ T cells sorted from blood. CDR3 nucleotide sequence: TGTGCCAGCAGGATATACGTCAGAGAGGGGGCGCTTGGCTACACCTTC. It yields the protein CASRIYVREGALGYTF.